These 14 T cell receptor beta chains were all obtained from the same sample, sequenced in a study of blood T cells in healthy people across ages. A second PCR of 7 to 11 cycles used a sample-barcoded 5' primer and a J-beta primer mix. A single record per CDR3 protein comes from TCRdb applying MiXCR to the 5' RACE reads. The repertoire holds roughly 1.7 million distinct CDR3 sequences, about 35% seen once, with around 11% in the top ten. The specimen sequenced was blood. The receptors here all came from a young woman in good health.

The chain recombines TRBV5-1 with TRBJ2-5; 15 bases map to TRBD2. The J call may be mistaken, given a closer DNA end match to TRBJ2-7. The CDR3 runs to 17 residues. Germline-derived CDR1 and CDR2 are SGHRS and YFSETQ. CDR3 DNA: TGCGCCAGCAGCCCTGGGACTAGCGGGGGGCACCCCTACGAGCAGTACTTC. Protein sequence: CASSPGTSGGHPYEQYF.

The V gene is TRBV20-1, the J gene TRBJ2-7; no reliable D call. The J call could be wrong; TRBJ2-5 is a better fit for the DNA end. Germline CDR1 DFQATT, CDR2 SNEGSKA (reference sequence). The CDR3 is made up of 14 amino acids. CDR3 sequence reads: CSARDPGRTETQYF. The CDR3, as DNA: TGCAGTGCTAGAGACCCAGGCCGAACGGAGACCCAGTACTTC.

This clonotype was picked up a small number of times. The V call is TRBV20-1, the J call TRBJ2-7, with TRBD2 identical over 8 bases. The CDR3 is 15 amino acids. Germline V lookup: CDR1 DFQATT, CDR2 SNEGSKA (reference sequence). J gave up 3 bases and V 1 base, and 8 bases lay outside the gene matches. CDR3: CSARGGASGFYEQYF. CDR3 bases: TGCAGTGCTAGAGGAGGGGCTAGCGGGTTCTACGAGCAGTACTTC.

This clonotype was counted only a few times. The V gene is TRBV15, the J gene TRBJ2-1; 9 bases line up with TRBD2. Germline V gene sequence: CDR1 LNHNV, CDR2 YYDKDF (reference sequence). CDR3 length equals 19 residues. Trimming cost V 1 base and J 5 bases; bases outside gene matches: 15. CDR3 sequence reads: CATSRALGGRAIPHNEQFF. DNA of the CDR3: TGTGCCACCAGCAGAGCCTTGGGCGGGAGGGCCATTCCCCACAATGAGCAGTTCTTC.

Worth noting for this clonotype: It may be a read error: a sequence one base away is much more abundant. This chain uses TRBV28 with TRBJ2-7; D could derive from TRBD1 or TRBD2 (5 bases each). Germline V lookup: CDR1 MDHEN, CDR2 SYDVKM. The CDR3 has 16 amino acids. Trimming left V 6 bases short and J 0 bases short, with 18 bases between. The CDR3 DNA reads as TGTGCCAGCAGCCCGTCGAGGGGCCCGAGCTCCTACGAGCAGTACTTC. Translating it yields CASSPSRGPSSYEQYF.

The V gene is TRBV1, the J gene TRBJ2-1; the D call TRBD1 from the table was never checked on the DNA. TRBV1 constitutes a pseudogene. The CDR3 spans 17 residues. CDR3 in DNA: TGCACCAGCAGCCGGAAAGCGACAGGGAAAGTGGAAAATGAGCAGTTCTTC. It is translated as CTSSRKATGKVENEQFF.

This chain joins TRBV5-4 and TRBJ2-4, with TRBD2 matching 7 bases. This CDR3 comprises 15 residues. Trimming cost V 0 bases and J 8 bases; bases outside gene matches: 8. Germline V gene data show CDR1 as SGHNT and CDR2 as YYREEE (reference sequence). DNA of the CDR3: TGTGCCAGCAGCTTGGGACGGGGGGACGGAGACATTCAGTACTTC. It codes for CASSLGRGDGDIQYF.

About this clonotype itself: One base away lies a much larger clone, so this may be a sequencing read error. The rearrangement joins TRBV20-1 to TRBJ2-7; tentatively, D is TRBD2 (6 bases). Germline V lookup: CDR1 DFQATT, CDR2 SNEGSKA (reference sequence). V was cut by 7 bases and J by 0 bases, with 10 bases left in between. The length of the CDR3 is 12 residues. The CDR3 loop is CSVRTISYEQYF. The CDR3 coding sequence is TGCAGTGTCAGGACTATCTCCTACGAGCAGTACTTC.

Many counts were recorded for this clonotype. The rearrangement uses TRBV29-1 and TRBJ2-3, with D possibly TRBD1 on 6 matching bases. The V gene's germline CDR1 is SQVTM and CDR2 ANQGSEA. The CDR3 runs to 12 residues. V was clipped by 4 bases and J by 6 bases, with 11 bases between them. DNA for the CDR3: TGCAGCGTTGGGGGGCTTCGCGATACGCAGTATTTT. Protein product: CSVGGLRDTQYF.

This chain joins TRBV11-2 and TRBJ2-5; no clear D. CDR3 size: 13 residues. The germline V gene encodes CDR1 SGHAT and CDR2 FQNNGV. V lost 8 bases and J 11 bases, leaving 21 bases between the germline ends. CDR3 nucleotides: TGTGCCAGCTCCGCCCATCAGAACATTGGGCAGTACTTC. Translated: CASSAHQNIGQYF.

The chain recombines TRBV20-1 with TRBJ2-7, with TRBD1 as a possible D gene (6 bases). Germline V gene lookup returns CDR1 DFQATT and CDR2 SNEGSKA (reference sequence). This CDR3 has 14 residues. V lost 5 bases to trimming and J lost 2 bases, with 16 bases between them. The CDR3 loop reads CSAPKDRLTYEQYF. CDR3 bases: TGCAGTGCTCCCAAAGACAGGCTGACCTACGAGCAGTACTTC.

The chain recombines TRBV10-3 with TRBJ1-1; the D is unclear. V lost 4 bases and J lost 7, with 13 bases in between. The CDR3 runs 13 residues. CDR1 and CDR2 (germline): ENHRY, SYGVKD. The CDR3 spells CAISVSEKGEAFF. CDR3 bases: TGTGCCATCAGTGTCTCGGAAAAGGGTGAAGCTTTCTTT.

CDR3 in amino acids: CASSLIQYKDEQFF. The CDR3 bases are TGCGCCAGCAGCTTAATACAGTACAAGGATGAGCAGTTCTTC. The genes are TRBV5-1 and TRBJ2-1, with D uncertain. Trimming removed 2 bases from V and 8 bases from J, with 14 bases in between. The V gene's germline CDR1 is SGHRS and CDR2 YFSETQ. The CDR3 is made up of 14 amino acids.

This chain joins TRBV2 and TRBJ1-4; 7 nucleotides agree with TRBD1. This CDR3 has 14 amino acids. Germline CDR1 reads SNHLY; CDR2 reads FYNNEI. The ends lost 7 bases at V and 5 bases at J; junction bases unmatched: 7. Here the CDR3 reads CASTIQGYNEKLFF. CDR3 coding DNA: TGTGCCAGCACCATACAGGGGTACAATGAAAAACTGTTTTTT.